The clone carrying this TCR beta chain has only a few counts. Sample-barcoded 5' priming and a J-beta primer mix drove a second PCR of roughly 6 to 12 cycles. TCRdb used MiXCR to reprocess the 5' RACE reads, holding one entry per CDR3 protein. The sample lists 1.5 million to 1.8 million distinct CDR3 sequences; 40% to 45% were seen once. This sample is drawn from a study of blood T cells in healthy people across ages. Each of the donors had approximately 10 milliliters of peripheral blood drawn into EDTA-treated Vacutainer tubes. Trimming pared 2 bases from V and 0 bases from J, leaving 10 bases between. The CDR3 runs to 15 residues. CDR1 and CDR2 (germline): SGHTA, FQGNSA.

Sequencing was done on a sample of blood. The sequence derives from a woman in her late teens or twenties in good health. V usage is TRBV7-2 and J usage is TRBJ1-1; D not certain. The DNA of the CDR3 is TGTGCCAGCAGCTTACGGAGACACATGAACACTGAAGCTTTCTTT. Encoded protein: CASSLRRHMNTEAFF.